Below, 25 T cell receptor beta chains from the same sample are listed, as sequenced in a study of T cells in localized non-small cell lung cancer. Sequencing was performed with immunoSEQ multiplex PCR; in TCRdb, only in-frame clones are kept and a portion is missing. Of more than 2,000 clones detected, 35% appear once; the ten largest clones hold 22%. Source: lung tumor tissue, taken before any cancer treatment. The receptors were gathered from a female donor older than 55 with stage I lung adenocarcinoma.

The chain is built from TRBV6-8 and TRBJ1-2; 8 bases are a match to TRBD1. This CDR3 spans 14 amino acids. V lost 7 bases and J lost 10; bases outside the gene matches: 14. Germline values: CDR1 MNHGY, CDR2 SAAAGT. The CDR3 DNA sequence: TGTGCCAGCACTCCCCAGCCGGACAGGGAAGACTACACCTTC. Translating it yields CASTPQPDREDYTF.

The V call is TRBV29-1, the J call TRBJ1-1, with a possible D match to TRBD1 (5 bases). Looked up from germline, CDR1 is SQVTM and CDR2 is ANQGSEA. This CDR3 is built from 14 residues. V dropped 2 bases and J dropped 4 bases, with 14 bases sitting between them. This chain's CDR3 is CSVESPQGGTEAFF. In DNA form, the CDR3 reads TGCAGCGTTGAAAGTCCCCAGGGTGGCACTGAAGCTTTCTTT.

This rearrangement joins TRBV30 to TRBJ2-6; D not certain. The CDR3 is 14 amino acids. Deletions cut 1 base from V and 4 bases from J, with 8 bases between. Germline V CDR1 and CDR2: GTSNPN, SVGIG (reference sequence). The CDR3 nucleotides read TGTGCCTGGAGTGGGGTGTCCGGGGCCAACGTCCTGACTTTC. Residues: CAWSGVSGANVLTF.

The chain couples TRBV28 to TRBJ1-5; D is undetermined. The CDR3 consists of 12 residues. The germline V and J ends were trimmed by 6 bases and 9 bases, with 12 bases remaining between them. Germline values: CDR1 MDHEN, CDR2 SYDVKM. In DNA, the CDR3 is TGTGCCAGCAGCCCGCCGAGAGGGCCCCAGCATTTT. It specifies CASSPPRGPQHF.

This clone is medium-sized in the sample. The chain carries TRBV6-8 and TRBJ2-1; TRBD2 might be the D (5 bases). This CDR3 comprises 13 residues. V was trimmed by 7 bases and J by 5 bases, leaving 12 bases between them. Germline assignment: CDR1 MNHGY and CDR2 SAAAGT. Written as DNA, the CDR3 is TGTGCCAGCACTAGTAGAGGGAACAATGAGCAGTTCTTC. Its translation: CASTSRGNNEQFF.

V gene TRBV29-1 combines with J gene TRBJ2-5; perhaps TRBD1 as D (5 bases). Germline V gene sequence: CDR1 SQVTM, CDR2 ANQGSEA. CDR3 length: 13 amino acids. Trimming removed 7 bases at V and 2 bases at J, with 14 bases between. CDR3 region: CSATGLGQETQYF. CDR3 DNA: TGCAGCGCTACAGGTCTGGGGCAAGAGACCCAGTACTTC.

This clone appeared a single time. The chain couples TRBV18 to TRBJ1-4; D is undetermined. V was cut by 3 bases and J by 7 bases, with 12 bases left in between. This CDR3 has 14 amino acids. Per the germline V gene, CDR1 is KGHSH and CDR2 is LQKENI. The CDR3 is CASSPGPVAEKLFF. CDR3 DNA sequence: TGTGCCAGCTCACCCGGACCAGTCGCTGAAAAACTGTTTTTT.

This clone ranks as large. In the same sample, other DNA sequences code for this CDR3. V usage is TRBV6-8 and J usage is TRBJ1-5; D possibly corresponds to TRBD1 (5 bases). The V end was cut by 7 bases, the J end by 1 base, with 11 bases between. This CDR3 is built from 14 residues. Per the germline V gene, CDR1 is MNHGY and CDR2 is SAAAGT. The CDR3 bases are TGTGCCAGCACCCCCCCAGGGAGCAATCAGCCCCAGCATTTT. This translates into CASTPPGSNQPQHF.

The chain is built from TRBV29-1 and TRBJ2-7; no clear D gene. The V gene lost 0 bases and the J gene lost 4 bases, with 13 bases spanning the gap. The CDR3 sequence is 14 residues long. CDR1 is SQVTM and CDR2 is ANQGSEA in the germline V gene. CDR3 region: CSVEDPSRRYEQYF. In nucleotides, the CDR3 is TGCAGCGTTGAAGATCCCAGCCGACGGTACGAGCAGTACTTC.

The CDR3 sequence is CASSIGQGRMDEQFF. The CDR3 DNA is TGTGCCAGTAGTATCGGACAGGGGAGAATGGATGAGCAGTTCTTC. The rearrangement joins TRBV19 to TRBJ2-1; TRBD1 matches at 9 bases. Germline trimming cut 3 bases from V and 8 bases from J; bases unmatched to any gene: 8. The CDR3 consists of 15 residues. Looked up from germline, CDR1 is LNHDA and CDR2 is SQIVND (reference sequence).

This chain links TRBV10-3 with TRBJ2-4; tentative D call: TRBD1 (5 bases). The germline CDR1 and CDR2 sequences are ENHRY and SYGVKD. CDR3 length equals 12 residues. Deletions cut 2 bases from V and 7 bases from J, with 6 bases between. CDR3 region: CAISEDSNIQYF. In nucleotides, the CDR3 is TGTGCCATCAGTGAGGACAGTAACATTCAGTACTTC.

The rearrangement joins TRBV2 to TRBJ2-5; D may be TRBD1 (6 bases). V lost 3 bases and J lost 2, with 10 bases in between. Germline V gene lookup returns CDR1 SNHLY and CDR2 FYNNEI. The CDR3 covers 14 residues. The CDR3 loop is CASSDPGQQETQYF. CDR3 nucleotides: TGTGCCAGCAGTGACCCGGGACAACAAGAGACCCAGTACTTC.

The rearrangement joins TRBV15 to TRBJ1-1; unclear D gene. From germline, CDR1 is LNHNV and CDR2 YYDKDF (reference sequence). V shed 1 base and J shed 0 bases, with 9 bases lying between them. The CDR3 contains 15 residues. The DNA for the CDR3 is TGTGCCACCAGCAGAGCGGGGTCCATGAACACTGAAGCTTTCTTT. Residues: CATSRAGSMNTEAFF.

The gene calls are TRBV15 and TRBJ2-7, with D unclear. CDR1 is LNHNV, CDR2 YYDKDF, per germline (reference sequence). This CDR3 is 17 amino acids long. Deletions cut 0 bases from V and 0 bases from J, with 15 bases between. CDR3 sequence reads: CATSRDKKATSSYEQYF. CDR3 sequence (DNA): TGTGCCACCAGCAGAGATAAGAAGGCCACAAGCTCCTACGAGCAGTACTTC.

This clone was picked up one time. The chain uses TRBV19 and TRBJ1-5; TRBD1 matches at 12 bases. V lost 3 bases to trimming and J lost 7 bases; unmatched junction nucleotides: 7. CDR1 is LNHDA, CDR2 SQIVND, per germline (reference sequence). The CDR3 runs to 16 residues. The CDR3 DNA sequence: TGTGCCAGTAGTATCCCGGGACAGGGGGCGAGGCAGCCCCAGCATTTT. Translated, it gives CASSIPGQGARQPQHF.

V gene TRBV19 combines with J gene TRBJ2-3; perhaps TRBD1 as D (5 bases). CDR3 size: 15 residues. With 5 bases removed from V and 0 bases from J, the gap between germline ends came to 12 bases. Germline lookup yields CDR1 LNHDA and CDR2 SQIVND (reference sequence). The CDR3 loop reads CASSLGAESTDTQYF. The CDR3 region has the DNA TGTGCCAGTAGTTTAGGGGCAGAAAGCACAGATACGCAGTATTTT.

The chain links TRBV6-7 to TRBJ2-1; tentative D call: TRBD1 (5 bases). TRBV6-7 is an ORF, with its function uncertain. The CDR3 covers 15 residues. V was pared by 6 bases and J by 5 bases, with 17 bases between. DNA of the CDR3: TGTGCCAGCAGAGACAGTATTCGATTCAACAATGAGCAGTTCTTC. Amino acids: CASRDSIRFNNEQFF.

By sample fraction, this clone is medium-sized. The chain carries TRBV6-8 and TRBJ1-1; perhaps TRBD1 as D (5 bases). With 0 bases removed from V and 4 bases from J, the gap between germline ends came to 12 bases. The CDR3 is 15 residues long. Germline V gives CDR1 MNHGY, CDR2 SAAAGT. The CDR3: CASSYSIAGTTEAFF. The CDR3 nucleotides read TGTGCCAGCAGTTACTCGATAGCAGGGACCACTGAAGCTTTCTTT.

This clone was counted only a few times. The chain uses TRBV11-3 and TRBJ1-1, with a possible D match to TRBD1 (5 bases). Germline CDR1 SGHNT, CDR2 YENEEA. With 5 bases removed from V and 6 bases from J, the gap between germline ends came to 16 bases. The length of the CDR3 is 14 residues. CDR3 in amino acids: CASSTTASKAEAFF. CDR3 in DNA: TGTGCCAGCAGCACGACAGCCTCCAAAGCTGAAGCTTTCTTT.

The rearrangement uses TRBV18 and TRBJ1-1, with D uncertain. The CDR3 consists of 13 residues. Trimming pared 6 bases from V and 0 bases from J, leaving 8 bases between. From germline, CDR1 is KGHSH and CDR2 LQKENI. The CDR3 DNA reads TGTGCCAGCTCCCCCGGGTTGAACACTGAAGCTTTCTTT. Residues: CASSPGLNTEAFF.

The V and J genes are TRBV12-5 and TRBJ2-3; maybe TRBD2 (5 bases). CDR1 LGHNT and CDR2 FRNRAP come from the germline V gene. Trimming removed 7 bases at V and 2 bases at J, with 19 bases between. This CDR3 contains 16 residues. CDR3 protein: CASVGWRADHTDTQYF. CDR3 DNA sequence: TGTGCTAGTGTTGGGTGGCGGGCAGACCACACAGATACGCAGTATTTT.

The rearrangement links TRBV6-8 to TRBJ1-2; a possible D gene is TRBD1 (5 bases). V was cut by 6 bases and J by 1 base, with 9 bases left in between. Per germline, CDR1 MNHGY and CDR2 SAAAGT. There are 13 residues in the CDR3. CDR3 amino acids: CASSQTDNYGYTF. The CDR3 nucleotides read TGTGCCAGCAGCCAGACAGATAACTATGGCTACACCTTC.

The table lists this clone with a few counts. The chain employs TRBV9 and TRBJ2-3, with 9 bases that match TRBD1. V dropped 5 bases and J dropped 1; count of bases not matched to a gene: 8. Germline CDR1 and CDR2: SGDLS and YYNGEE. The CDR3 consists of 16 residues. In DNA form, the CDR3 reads TGTGCCAGCAGACCTACAGGGGGCAGGGGCACAGATACGCAGTATTTT. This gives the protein CASRPTGGRGTDTQYF.

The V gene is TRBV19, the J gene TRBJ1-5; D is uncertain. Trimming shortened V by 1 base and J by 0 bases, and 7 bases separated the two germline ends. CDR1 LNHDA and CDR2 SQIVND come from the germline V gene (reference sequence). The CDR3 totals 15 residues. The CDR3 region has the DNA TGTGCCAGTAGTATAGCCACCTTTAGCAATCAGCCCCAGCATTTT. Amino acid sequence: CASSIATFSNQPQHF.

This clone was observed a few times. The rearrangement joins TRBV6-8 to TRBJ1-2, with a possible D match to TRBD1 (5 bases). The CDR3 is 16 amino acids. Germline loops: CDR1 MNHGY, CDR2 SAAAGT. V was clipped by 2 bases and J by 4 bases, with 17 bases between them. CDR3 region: CASSYPAGAGTYGYTF. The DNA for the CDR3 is TGTGCCAGCAGTTACCCGGCGGGCGCGGGGACCTATGGCTACACCTTC.